This T cell receptor (beta chain) came from a study of CD4+ T cells in melanoma (dated by TCRdb to between 2022 and 2023). For context, the study as a whole: The study examined neoantigen-specific CD4+ T cells in human melanoma.

To note about this clone: Its antigen has not been determined. No per-base quality is available; no much larger clone lies one base away.

The donors were melanoma patients. The study at large found these results: Neoantigen-specific CD4+ T cells were reported to be correlated with the function of CD8+ T cells, macrophages and B cells. Diverse differentiation states were reported to be shown by neoantigen-specific CD4+ T cells in melanoma.

Library preparation employed the immunoSEQ multiplex PCR assay. TCRdb's version of the immuneACCESS table is confined to in-frame rearrangements and falls short of the full clone set. An unresolved V gene accounts for under half of the shortfall where checked; the remainder is of unknown origin. In all, the sample holds more than 90,000 clones, and 92% of those were seen once. The top ten clones comprise 3% to 4% of the sample. V is cut by 2 bases and J by 2 bases, and the space between the germline ends is 7 bases. CDR3 length: 13 amino acids, cysteine to phenylalanine. The read is trimmed to its CDR3 DNA, 39 bases read in frame from base 1. The germline V gene encodes CDR1 SGHDN and CDR2 FVKESK.

This sequence uses TRBV14 and TRBJ2-7, with no D gene named confidently. The receptor was derived from a human donor with melanoma. Source material: peripheral blood. At the DNA level, the sequence is TGTGCCAGCAGCCAATTGGTGACCTACGAGCAGTACTTC. This gives the protein CASSQLVTYEQYF.